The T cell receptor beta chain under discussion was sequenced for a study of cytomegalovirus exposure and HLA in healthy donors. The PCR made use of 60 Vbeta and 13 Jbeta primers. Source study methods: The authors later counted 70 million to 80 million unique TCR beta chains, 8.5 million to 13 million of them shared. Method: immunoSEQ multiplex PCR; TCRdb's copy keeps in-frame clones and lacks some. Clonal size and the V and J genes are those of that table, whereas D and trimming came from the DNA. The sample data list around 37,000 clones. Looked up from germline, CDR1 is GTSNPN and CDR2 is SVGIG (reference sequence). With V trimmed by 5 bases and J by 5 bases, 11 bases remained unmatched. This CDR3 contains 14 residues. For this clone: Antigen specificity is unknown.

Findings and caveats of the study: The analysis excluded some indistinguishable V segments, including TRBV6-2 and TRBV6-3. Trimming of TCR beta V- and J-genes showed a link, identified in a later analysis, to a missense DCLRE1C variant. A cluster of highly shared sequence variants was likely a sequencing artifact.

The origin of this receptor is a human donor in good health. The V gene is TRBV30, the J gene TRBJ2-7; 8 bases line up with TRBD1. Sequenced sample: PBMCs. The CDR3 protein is CAWAGGLSSDEQYF. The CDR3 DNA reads TGTGCCTGGGCAGGGGGCTTATCCTCGGACGAGCAGTACTTC.